This T cell receptor (beta chain) was recorded in a study of blood T cell repertoires in COVID-19. Study context: Sites across the United States, Italy and Spain contributed samples from acute and convalescent COVID-19. Sources were T cells, B-cell-depleted T cells, or PBMCs; the material itself was cDNA or gDNA.

CDR1 and CDR2 (germline): LNHDA, SQIVND (reference sequence). V trimming: 3 bases; J trimming: 5 bases; junction bases outside the gene matches: 9. CDR3 length: 16 amino acids. Participants had their cohort set by participant-reported clinical history. As handled by the study authors: Amplifying reference gene primers gave estimates of nucleated cell counts. Sequenced by immunoSEQ multiplex PCR; TCRdb stores in-frame clones only, minus some. The V and J calls and clone size are taken from that table; D and trimming were inferred from the DNA. The sample consists of hundreds of thousands of clones, 70% to 90% of them appearing once.

The clonotype comes from a man aged 25-40 years with acute COVID-19. Sequencing input: PBMCs or T cells enriched from blood (not recorded which). The chain is built from TRBV19 and TRBJ2-4; TRBD1 matches 8 bases. CDR3 sequence (DNA): TGTGCCAGTAGTATGGGGCGGACAGGGTGGGAAAACATTCAGTACTTC. It specifies CASSMGRTGWENIQYF.